The 15 T cell receptor beta chains below come from one sample, sequenced in a study of cytomegalovirus exposure and HLA in healthy donors. The PCR used 60 Vbeta and 13 Jbeta primers. Clones were sequenced by immunoSEQ multiplex PCR, and TCRdb holds only the in-frame ones, with some missing. Of roughly 120,000 clones listed, 80% are singletons. The sequenced material came from PBMCs. All receptors come from a man aged 30 to 45 in good health and CMV-seronegative.

The rearrangement links TRBV7-6 to TRBJ2-1; a weak D match, TRBD2 (5 bases). The germline gives CDR1 SGHVS, CDR2 FNYEAQ. V dropped 5 bases and J dropped 3 bases, with 8 bases sitting between them. The CDR3 consists of 13 residues. In DNA form, the CDR3 reads TGTGCCAGCAGCCCTACTAGCTACAATGAGCAGTTCTTC. Protein product: CASSPTSYNEQFF.

The chain links TRBV28 to TRBJ1-4; no firm D call. The germline CDR1 and CDR2 sequences are MDHEN and SYDVKM. V gave up 1 base and J gave up 7 bases, with 13 bases separating them. CDR3 length equals 15 residues. The CDR3 here is CASSLSGPWVEKLFF. The CDR3 nucleotides read TGTGCCAGCAGTTTATCGGGTCCATGGGTTGAAAAACTGTTTTTT.

The genes are TRBV25-1 and TRBJ2-5; unclear D gene. Germline values: CDR1 MGHDK, CDR2 SYGVNS. The CDR3 is made up of 14 amino acids. V was shortened by 7 bases and J by 1 base, with 13 bases between the two germline ends. The CDR3 DNA follows: TGTGCCAGCAAACCGGAGAGGTTCCAAGAGACCCAGTACTTC. It codes for CASKPERFQETQYF.

This clone was counted once. The DNA of the CDR3 is TGTGCTAGTGGCACCCCCATCACTCCGACAGGGGGTGAAAAACTGTTTTTT. Its translation is CASGTPITPTGGEKLFF. This chain connects TRBV12-5 to TRBJ1-4, with 9 bases identical to TRBD1. Germline V gene sequence: CDR1 LGHNT, CDR2 FRNRAP. This CDR3 has 17 residues. J gave up 7 bases and V 6 bases, and 15 bases lay outside the gene matches. Using reference TRBV12-5 and TRBJ1-4 for the parts outside the CDR3, the full variable domain is DARVTQTPRHKVTEMGQEVTMRCQPILGHNTVFWYRQTMMQGLELLAYFRNRAPLDDSGMPKDRFSAEMPDATLATLKIQPSEPRDSAVYFCASGTPITPTGGEKLFFGSGTQLSVL.

The sample holds a few counts of this clone. This chain connects TRBV6-6 to TRBJ2-7, with 8 bases lining up with TRBD2. CDR3 length equals 12 residues. Germline CDR1 and CDR2: MNHNY and SVGAGI (reference sequence). Trimming cost V 9 bases and J 0 bases; bases outside gene matches: 1. This CDR3 is CASSGNSYEQYF. The CDR3 bases are TGTGCCAGTAGCGGGAACTCCTACGAGCAGTACTTC.

This chain connects TRBV5-4 to TRBJ1-5; possible D gene TRBD1, 5 bases. CDR3 length: 14 residues. Trimming pared 0 bases from V and 4 bases from J, leaving 8 bases between. Germline V gene data show CDR1 as SGHNT and CDR2 as YYREEE (reference sequence). The CDR3 DNA sequence: TGTGCCAGCAGCTTGGAGGGGATAAATCAGCCCCAGCATTTT. Its protein product is CASSLEGINQPQHF.

In this sample, this clone turned up a few times. V and J are TRBV7-6 and TRBJ1-1; D remains ambiguous. Deletions cut 2 bases from V and 0 bases from J, with 4 bases between. Germline loops: CDR1 SGHVS, CDR2 FNYEAQ. The length of the CDR3 is 13 residues. The CDR3 bases are TGTGCCAGCAGCTTACAGGTGAACACTGAAGCTTTCTTT. Translating gives CASSLQVNTEAFF.

The V gene is TRBV18, the J gene TRBJ2-7; D remains unclear. The CDR3 covers 13 residues. V dropped 3 bases and J dropped 6 bases, with 12 bases sitting between them. Looked up from germline, CDR1 is KGHSH and CDR2 is LQKENI. As DNA, the CDR3 is TGTGCCAGCTCACCCAGTATTCAAAGCGAGCAGTACTTC. It codes for CASSPSIQSEQYF.

This clone was seen just once. The V and J genes are TRBV4-1 and TRBJ1-5, with TRBD1 identical over 7 bases. The CDR3 contains 19 residues. Germline CDR1 MGHRA, CDR2 YSYEKL. The junction had 16 bases not matched to a gene; V was cut back by 0 bases and J by 5 bases. CDR3 sequence reads: CASSQDATQAYTGDQPQHF. The DNA for the CDR3 is TGCGCCAGCAGCCAAGACGCAACCCAAGCCTATACAGGGGATCAGCCCCAGCATTTT.

V is TRBV7-2 and J is TRBJ2-7; D possibly corresponds to TRBD1 (6 bases). Germline assignment: CDR1 SGHTA and CDR2 FQGNSA. V lost 3 bases to trimming and J lost 5 bases, with 14 bases between them. CDR3 length: 14 residues. The CDR3 region has the DNA TGTGCCAGCAGCTTCAACAGGGTAGGCCACGAGCAGTACTTC. Translating it yields CASSFNRVGHEQYF.

The J gene is TRBJ2-7, the V gene TRBV7-6; TRBD2 might be the D (5 bases). Germline CDR1 and CDR2: SGHVS and FNYEAQ. Trimming took 3 bases from V and 0 from J, leaving 9 bases between them. The CDR3 has 14 residues. The CDR3, as DNA: TGTGCCAGCAGCTTCGGGGAAAGCTCCTACGAGCAGTACTTC. This gives the protein CASSFGESSYEQYF.

In its sample, this clone was seen once. V is TRBV19 and J is TRBJ2-1; 7 nucleotides line up with TRBD2. V was clipped by 5 bases and J by 5 bases; unmatched bases: 12. CDR1 LNHDA and CDR2 SQIVND come from the germline V gene (reference sequence). The CDR3 extends over 16 amino acids. CDR3 nucleotides: TGTGCCAGTAGTCCCTGGGCTAGCGGCATTAACAATGAGCAGTTCTTC. This translates into CASSPWASGINNEQFF.

V usage is TRBV19 and J usage is TRBJ2-5, with a possible D match to TRBD1 (6 bases). This CDR3 contains 14 residues. CDR1 and CDR2 (germline): LNHDA, SQIVND (reference sequence). V lost 3 bases, J lost 5 bases, and 13 bases lay in between. The CDR3 DNA reads as TGTGCCAGTAGTATTCCAGGGGCGCGGGAGACCCAGTACTTC. It is translated as CASSIPGARETQYF. Based on the CDR3 plus reference TRBV19 and TRBJ2-5, the full variable domain is DGGITQSPKYLFRKEGQNVTLSCEQNLNHDAMYWYRQDPGQGLRLIYYSQIVNDFQKGDIAEGYSVSREKKESFPLTVTSAQKNPTAFYLCASSIPGARETQYFGPGTRLLVL.

The rearrangement joins TRBV5-1 to TRBJ1-5, with 7 bases matching TRBD1. The germline V gene encodes CDR1 SGHRS and CDR2 YFSETQ. V lost 2 bases to trimming and J lost 7 bases; unmatched junction nucleotides: 6. The CDR3 loop spans 14 amino acids. CDR3 in amino acids: CASSFEGGRQPQHF. CDR3 in DNA: TGCGCCAGCAGCTTCGAAGGGGGCAGACAGCCCCAGCATTTT.

V and J are TRBV6-6 and TRBJ2-7; D possibly corresponds to TRBD1 (6 bases). V gave up 4 bases and J gave up 2 bases, with 9 bases separating them. Per germline, CDR1 MNHNY and CDR2 SVGAGI (reference sequence). The CDR3 runs 13 residues. CDR3 in DNA: TGTGCCAGCAGTTTCAACAGGGCCTACGAGCAGTACTTC. Protein sequence: CASSFNRAYEQYF.